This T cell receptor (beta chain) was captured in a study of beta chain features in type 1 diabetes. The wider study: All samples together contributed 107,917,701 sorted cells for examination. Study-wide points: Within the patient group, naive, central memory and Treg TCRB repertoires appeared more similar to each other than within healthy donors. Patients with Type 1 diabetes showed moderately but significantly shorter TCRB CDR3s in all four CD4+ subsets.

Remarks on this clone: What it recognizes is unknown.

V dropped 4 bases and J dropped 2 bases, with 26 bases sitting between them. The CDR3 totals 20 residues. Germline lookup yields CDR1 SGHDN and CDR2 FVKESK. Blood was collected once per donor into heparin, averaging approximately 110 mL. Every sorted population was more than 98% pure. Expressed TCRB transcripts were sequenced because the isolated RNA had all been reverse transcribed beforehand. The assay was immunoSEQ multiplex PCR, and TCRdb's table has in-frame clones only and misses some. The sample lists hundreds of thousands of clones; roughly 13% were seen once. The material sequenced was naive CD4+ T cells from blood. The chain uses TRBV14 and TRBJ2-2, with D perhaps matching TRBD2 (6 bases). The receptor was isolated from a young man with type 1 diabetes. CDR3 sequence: CASSPDRTSSGGYNTGELFF. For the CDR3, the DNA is TGTGCCAGCAGCCCAGACAGAACTAGCTCCGGAGGGTACAACACCGGGGAGCTGTTTTTT. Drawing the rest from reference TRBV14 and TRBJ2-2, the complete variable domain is EAGVTQFPSHSVIEKGQTVTLRCDPISGHDNLYWYRRVMGKEIKFLLHFVKESKQDESGMPNNRFLAERTGGTYSTLKVQPAELEDSGVYFCASSPDRTSSGGYNTGELFFGEGSRLTVL.